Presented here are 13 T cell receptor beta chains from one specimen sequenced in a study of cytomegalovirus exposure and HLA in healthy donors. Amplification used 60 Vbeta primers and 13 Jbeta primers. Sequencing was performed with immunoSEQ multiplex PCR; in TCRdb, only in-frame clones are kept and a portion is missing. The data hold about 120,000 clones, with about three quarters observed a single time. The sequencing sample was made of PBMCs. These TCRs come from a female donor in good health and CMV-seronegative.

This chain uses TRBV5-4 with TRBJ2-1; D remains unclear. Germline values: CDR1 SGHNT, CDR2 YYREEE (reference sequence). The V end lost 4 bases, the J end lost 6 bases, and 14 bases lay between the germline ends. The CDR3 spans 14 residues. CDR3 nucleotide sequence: TGTGCCAGCAGCCCGGGTCGCCTCCCCAATGAGCAGTTCTTC. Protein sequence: CASSPGRLPNEQFF.

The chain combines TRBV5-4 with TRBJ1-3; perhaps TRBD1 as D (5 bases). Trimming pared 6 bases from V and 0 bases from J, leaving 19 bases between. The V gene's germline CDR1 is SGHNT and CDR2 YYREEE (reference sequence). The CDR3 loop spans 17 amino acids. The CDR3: CASTSGAGIPSGNTIYF. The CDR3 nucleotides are TGTGCCAGCACTTCTGGGGCAGGGATACCCTCTGGAAACACCATATATTTT.

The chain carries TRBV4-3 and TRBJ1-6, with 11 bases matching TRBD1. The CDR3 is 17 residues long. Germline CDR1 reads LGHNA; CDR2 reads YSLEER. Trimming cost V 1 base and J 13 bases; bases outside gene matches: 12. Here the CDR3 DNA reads TGCGCCAGCAGCCAAGGTAGTGGGACAGGGGGTTCTAGTCCCCTCCACTTT. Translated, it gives CASSQGSGTGGSSPLHF.

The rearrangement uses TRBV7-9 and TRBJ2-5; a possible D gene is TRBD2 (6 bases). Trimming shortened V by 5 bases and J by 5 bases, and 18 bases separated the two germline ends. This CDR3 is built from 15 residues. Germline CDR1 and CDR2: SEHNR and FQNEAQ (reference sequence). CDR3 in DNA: TGTGCCAGCAGCCTCCCAAGCGGGCACGGTGAGACCCAGTACTTC. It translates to CASSLPSGHGETQYF.

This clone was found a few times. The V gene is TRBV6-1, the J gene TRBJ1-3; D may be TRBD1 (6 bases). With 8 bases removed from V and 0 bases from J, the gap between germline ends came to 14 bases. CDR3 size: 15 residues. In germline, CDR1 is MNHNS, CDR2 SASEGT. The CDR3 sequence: CASGEGHLSGNTIYF. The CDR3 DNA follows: TGTGCCAGCGGAGAGGGACACCTCTCTGGAAACACCATATATTTT.

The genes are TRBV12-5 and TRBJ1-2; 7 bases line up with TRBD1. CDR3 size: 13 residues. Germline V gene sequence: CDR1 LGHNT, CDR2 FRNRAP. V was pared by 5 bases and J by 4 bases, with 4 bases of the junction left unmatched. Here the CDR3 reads CASGMGQSYGYTF. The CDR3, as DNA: TGTGCTAGTGGTATGGGACAGAGCTATGGCTACACCTTC.

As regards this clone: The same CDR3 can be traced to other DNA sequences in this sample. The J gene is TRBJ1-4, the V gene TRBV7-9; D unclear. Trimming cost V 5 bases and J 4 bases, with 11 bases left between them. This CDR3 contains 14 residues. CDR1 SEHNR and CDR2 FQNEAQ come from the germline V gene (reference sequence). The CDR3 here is CASSTLGLNEKLFF. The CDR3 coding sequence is TGTGCCAGCAGCACGCTCGGACTTAATGAAAAACTGTTTTTT.

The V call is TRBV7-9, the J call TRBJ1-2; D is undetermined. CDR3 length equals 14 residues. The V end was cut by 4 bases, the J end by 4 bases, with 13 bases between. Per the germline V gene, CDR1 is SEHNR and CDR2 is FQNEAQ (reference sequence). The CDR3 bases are TGTGCCAGCAGCTACCTTGGAGTTGCCTATGGCTACACCTTC. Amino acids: CASSYLGVAYGYTF.

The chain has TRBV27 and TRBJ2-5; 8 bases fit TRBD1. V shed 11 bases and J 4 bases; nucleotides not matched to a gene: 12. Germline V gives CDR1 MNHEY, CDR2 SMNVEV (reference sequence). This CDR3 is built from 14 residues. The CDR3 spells CAQPGGLRVETQYF. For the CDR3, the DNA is TGTGCCCAACCAGGGGGCTTAAGAGTAGAGACCCAGTACTTC.

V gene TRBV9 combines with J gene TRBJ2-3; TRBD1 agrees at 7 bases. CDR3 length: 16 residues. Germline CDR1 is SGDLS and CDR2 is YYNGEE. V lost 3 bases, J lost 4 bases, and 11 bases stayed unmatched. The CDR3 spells CASSATGTAEADTQYF. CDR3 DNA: TGTGCCAGCAGCGCAACCGGGACAGCCGAGGCAGATACGCAGTATTTT.

CDR3 sequence: CASSLDRVYEQYF. The CDR3 DNA is TGTGCCAGCAGCCTGGACAGGGTCTACGAGCAGTACTTC. This rearrangement joins TRBV5-4 to TRBJ2-7; 8 positions agree with TRBD1. After removal of 4 bases from V and 3 bases from J, the junction contained 3 bases not matched to a gene. Germline V gene data show CDR1 as SGHNT and CDR2 as YYREEE (reference sequence). The CDR3 extends over 13 amino acids.

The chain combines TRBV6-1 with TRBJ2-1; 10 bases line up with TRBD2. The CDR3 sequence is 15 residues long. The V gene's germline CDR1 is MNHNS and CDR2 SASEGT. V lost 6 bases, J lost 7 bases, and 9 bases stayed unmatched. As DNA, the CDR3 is TGTGCCAGCAGCCCCTGGACTAGCGGACGGAATGAGCAGTTCTTC. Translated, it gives CASSPWTSGRNEQFF.

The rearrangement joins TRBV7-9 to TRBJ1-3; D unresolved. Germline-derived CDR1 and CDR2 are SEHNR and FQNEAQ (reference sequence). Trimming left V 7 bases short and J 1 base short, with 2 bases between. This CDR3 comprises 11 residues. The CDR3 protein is CASTSGNTIYF. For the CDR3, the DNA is TGTGCCAGCACTTCTGGAAACACCATATATTTT.